The 12 T cell receptor beta chains in this list originate from one sample, sequenced in a study of blood T cell repertoires in COVID-19. TCRdb keeps only in-frame clones here, not all; method: immunoSEQ multiplex PCR. The sample consists of around 300,000 clones, 90% of them appearing once. Sequencing used PBMCs or T cells enriched from blood (not recorded which). These TCRs come from a woman aged 18-29 years with acute COVID-19.

The chain links TRBV2 to TRBJ2-1; D remains unclear. The CDR3 loop spans 15 amino acids. CDR1 and CDR2 from the germline V gene are SNHLY and FYNNEI. The ends were cut back, 6 bases at V and 3 bases at J, with 15 bases in the middle. This CDR3 is CASSRDNDRYNEQFF. In DNA form, the CDR3 reads TGTGCCAGCAGCAGAGACAACGACCGCTACAATGAGCAGTTCTTC.

The rearrangement links TRBV2 to TRBJ2-1, with TRBD1 identical over 8 bases. The CDR3 runs to 15 residues. CDR1 SNHLY and CDR2 FYNNEI come from the germline V gene. Germline trimming cut 6 bases from V and 8 bases from J; bases unmatched to any gene: 12. DNA for the CDR3: TGTGCCAGCAGAAGACAGGGGATCGACCCCGATGAGCAGTTCTTC. Translating it yields CASRRQGIDPDEQFF.

The chain combines TRBV10-3 with TRBJ2-1; 9 nucleotides align to TRBD2. The CDR3 runs 14 residues. The J segment lost 8 bases and the V segment lost 10 bases, leaving 12 bases of the junction unmatched. Germline V gene sequence: CDR1 ENHRY, CDR2 SYGVKD. The CDR3, as DNA: TGTGCCACCGCTCGCGCGGGAGGGCCTTATGAGCAGTTCTTC. Protein product: CATARAGGPYEQFF.

The gene calls are TRBV6-5 and TRBJ1-6, with 8 bases matching TRBD1. V gave up 6 bases and J gave up 5 bases; unmatched junction bases: 6. The CDR3 has 15 amino acids. In germline, CDR1 is MNHEY, CDR2 SVGAGI. CDR3: CASRRTGSDNSPLHF. In DNA form, the CDR3 reads TGTGCCAGCAGACGGACAGGGTCCGATAATTCACCCCTCCACTTT.

The V call is TRBV5-1, the J call TRBJ1-1; D is uncertain. Germline values: CDR1 SGHRS, CDR2 YFSETQ. V was shortened by 6 bases and J by 8 bases, with 20 bases between the two germline ends. The CDR3 sequence is 14 residues long. DNA for the CDR3: TGCGCCAGCAAGGCCCGGGAGGGCCCGGGGGAAGCTTTCTTT. Amino acid sequence: CASKAREGPGEAFF.

The chain employs TRBV27 and TRBJ1-1, with D perhaps matching TRBD1 (5 bases). CDR3 length: 16 residues. The V gene's germline CDR1 is MNHEY and CDR2 SMNVEV (reference sequence). Deletions cut 3 bases from V and 1 base from J, with 15 bases between. The CDR3 DNA sequence: TGTGCCAGCAGTTTTTTGCAGGGATCCAGGAACACTGAAGCTTTCTTT. Protein: CASSFLQGSRNTEAFF.

The chain is built from TRBV10-2 and TRBJ2-7; D is perhaps TRBD2 (5 bases). Trimming removed 5 bases at V and 0 bases at J, with 5 bases between. The CDR3 has 12 residues. Germline lookup yields CDR1 WSHSY and CDR2 SAAADI. The DNA for the CDR3 is TGCGCCAGCAGTAGCGGCTCCTACGAGCAGTACTTC. Translation gives CASSSGSYEQYF.

This sequence joins TRBV7-9 and TRBJ1-3; no clear D gene. V was cut by 5 bases and J by 0 bases, with 11 bases left in between. The CDR3 length is 15 residues. The germline V gene has CDR1 SEHNR and CDR2 FQNEAQ (reference sequence). The CDR3 spells CASSRGLLSGNTIYF. CDR3 DNA: TGTGCCAGCAGCCGAGGACTGCTCTCTGGAAACACCATATATTTT.

The rearrangement links TRBV5-1 to TRBJ2-1, with 7 bases lining up with TRBD1. CDR3 length: 13 amino acids. From germline, CDR1 is SGHRS and CDR2 YFSETQ. After removal of 3 bases from V and 8 bases from J, the junction contained 5 bases not matched to a gene. Here the CDR3 reads CASSSTGFHEQFF. CDR3 DNA sequence: TGCGCCAGCAGCTCGACAGGGTTCCATGAGCAGTTCTTC.

The chain is built from TRBV10-3 and TRBJ2-3; a weak D match, TRBD2 (5 bases). Germline loops: CDR1 ENHRY, CDR2 SYGVKD. Deletions cut 0 bases from V and 2 bases from J, with 9 bases between. CDR3 size: 15 residues. This chain's CDR3 is CAISESKRDTDTQYF. In DNA, the CDR3 is TGTGCCATCAGTGAGTCGAAACGGGACACAGATACGCAGTATTTT.

V gene TRBV7-9 combines with J gene TRBJ2-7; D unclear. Trimming shortened V by 1 base and J by 2 bases, and 12 bases separated the two germline ends. There are 15 residues in the CDR3. Germline assignment: CDR1 SEHNR and CDR2 FQNEAQ (reference sequence). The CDR3 loop is CASSLVGSLTYEQYF. The CDR3 bases are TGTGCCAGCAGCTTAGTGGGCAGCTTAACCTACGAGCAGTACTTC.

This clone was seen more than once but under ten times. Sequence at one end of the junction differs from germline and may be a read error. This CDR3 is CASSLVGGTGMLF. Here the CDR3 DNA reads TGTGCCAGCAGCTTAGTTGGGGGGACAGGGATGCTCTTC. The chain couples TRBV7-2 to TRBJ2-1, with 9 bases lining up with TRBD1. There are 13 residues in the CDR3. Per germline, CDR1 SGHTA and CDR2 FQGNSA.